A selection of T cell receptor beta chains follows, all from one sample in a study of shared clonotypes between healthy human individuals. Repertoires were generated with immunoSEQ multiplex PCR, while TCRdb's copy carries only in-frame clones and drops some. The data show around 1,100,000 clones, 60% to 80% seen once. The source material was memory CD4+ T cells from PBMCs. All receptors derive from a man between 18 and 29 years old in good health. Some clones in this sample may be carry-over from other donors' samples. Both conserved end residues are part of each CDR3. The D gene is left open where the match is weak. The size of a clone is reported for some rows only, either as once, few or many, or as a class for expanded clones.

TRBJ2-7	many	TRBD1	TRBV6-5	CASSQGVTYEQYF	TGTGCCAGCAGTCAGGGGGTCACCTACGAGCAGTACTTC
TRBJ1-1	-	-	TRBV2	CASTQVGGRAEAFF	TGTGCCAGCACCCAGGTGGGGGGGAGGGCTGAAGCTTTCTTT
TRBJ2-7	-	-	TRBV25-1	CASTGATGTKLYEQYF	TGTGCCAGCACTGGTGCTACCGGGACAAAGCTCTACGAGCAGTACTTC
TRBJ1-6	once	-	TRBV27	CASNRSGYDSPLHF	TGTGCCAGCAATCGCTCAGGGTATGATTCACCCCTCCACTTT
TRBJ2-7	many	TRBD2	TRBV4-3	CASSQGTSGYYEQYF	TGCGCCAGCAGCCAAGGGACTAGCGGTTACTACGAGCAGTACTTC
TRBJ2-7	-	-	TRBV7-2	CASSFQGAQGEQYF	TGTGCCAGCAGCTTTCAAGGGGCGCAAGGCGAGCAGTACTTC
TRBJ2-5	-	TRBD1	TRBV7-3	CASSLGAGGKETQYF	TGTGCCAGCAGCTTAGGAGCAGGGGGTAAAGAGACCCAGTACTTC
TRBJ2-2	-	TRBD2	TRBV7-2	CASRPSGGGELFF	TGTGCGAGCCGGCCGAGCGGGGGAGGGGAGCTGTTTTTT
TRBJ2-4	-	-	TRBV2	CASTTGRGEAKNIQYF	TGTGCCAGCACCACAGGGAGAGGGGAGGCCAAAAACATTCAGTACTTC
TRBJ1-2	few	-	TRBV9	CASSVEGRDYGYTF	TGTGCCAGCAGCGTAGAGGGCAGGGACTATGGCTACACCTTC
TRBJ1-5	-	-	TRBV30	CAWSGLGQPQHF	TGTGCCTGGAGTGGGCTCGGTCAGCCCCAGCATTTT
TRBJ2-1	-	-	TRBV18	CASSPMTASSYNEQFF	TGTGCCAGCTCACCGATGACGGCTAGCTCCTACAATGAGCAGTTCTTC
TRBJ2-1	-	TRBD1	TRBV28	CASSPGTVDEQFF	TGTGCCAGCAGTCCCGGGACAGTTGATGAGCAGTTCTTC
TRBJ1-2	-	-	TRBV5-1	CASSPGWGYTF	TGCGCCAGCAGCCCCGGGTGGGGCTACACCTTC
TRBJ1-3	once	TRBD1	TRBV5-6	CASSETGAAGNTIYF	TGTGCCAGCAGCGAAACAGGGGCTGCCGGAAACACCATATATTTT
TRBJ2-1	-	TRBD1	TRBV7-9	CASSLAAGQGYNEQFF	TGTGCCAGCAGCTTAGCGGCGGGACAGGGCTACAATGAGCAGTTCTTC
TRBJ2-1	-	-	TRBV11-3	CASSLSGQSNEQFF	TGTGCCAGCAGCTTATCCGGACAGAGCAATGAGCAGTTCTTC
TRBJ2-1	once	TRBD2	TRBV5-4	CASSPREGSYNEQFF	TGTGCCAGCAGCCCACGGGAGGGATCCTACAATGAGCAGTTCTTC
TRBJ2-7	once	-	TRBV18	CASSLGGARSYEQYF	TGTGCCAGCTCACTCGGCGGAGCCAGATCCTACGAGCAGTACTTC
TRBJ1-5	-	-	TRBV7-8	CASSIERTVYQPQHF	TGTGCCAGCAGCATAGAACGGACAGTGTATCAGCCCCAGCATTTT
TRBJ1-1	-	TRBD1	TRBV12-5	CASGLGTAGTEAFF	TGTGCTAGTGGTTTAGGGACAGCGGGCACTGAAGCTTTCTTT
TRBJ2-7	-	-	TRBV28	CASSRRGGTDTYEQYF	TGTGCCAGCAGTCGCCGGGGCGGGACTGATACCTACGAGCAGTACTTC
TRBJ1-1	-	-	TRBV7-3	CASSPTDSKQAFF	TGTGCCAGCAGCCCCACGGACAGCAAGCAAGCTTTCTTT
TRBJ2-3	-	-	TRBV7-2	CASSATSDTQYF	TGTGCCAGCAGCGCGACGAGTGATACGCAGTATTTT
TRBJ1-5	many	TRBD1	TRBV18	CASSPSGGREPQHF	TGTGCCAGCTCACCTTCAGGGGGGCGGGAGCCCCAGCATTTT
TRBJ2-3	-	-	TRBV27	CASRDTRTDTQYF	TGTGCCAGCAGGGACACCCGCACAGATACGCAGTATTTT
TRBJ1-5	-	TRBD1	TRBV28	CASRLGQGGQPQHF	TGTGCCAGCAGATTAGGACAGGGGGGTCAGCCCCAGCATTTT
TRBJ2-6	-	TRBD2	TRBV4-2	CASSQVGGAGANVLTF	TGTGCCAGCAGCCAAGTCGGGGGGGCTGGGGCCAACGTCCTGACTTTC
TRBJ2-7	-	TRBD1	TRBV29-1	CSVVRDRGSYEQYF	TGCAGCGTTGTCCGGGACAGGGGCTCCTACGAGCAGTACTTC
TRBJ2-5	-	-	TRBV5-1	CASSFGDQETQYF	TGCGCCAGCAGCTTCGGCGACCAAGAGACCCAGTACTTC